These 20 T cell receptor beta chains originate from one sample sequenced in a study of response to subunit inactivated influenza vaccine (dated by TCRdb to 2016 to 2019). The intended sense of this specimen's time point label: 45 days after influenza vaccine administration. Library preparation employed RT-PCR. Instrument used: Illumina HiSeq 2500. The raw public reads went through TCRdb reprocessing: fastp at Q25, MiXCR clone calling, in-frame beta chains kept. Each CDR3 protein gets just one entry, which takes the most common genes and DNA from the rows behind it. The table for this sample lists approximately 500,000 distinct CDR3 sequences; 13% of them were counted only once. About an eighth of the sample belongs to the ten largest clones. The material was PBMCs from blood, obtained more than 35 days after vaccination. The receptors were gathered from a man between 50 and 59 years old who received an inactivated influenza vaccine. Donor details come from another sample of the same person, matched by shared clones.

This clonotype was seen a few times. CDR3 sequence reads: CASSQRYWGATDTQYF. The CDR3 DNA reads TGCGCCAGCAGCCAAAGGTACTGGGGCGCGACAGATACGCAGTATTTT. The rearrangement joins TRBV4-3 to TRBJ2-3; perhaps TRBD1 as D (5 bases). In germline, CDR1 is LGHNA, CDR2 YSLEER. This CDR3 has 16 residues. Trimming took off 2 bases at V and 3 bases at J, with 15 bases between the two ends.

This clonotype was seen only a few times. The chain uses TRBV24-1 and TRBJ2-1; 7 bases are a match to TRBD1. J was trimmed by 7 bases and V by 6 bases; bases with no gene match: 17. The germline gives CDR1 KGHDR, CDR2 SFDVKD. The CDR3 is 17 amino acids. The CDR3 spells CATSTRFSDRAENEQFF. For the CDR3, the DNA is TGTGCCACCAGTACCCGGTTCTCAGACAGGGCTGAAAATGAGCAGTTCTTC.

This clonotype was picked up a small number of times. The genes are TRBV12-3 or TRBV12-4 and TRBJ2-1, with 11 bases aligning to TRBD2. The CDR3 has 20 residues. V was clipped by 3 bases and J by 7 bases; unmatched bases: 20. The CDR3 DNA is TGTGCCAGCAGTTTGGCAGAATTTCGTCTAGCGGGGGGACCCAGAAATGAGCAGTTCTTC. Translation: CASSLAEFRLAGGPRNEQFF.

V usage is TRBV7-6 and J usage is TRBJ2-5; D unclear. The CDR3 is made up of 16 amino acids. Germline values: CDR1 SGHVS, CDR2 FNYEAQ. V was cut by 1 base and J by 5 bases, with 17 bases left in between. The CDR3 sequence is CASSLVGIKTFETQYF. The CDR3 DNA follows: TGTGCCAGCAGCTTAGTGGGAATTAAAACATTTGAGACCCAGTACTTC.

For the CDR3, the DNA is TGTGCCAGCAGAGAATCGTCGGGTACCGGGGAGCTGTTTTTT. Encoded protein: CASRESSGTGELFF. The rearrangement uses TRBV12-3 or TRBV12-4 and TRBJ2-2; no clear D. CDR3 size: 14 residues. Trimming took off 6 bases at V and 5 bases at J, with 13 bases between the two ends.

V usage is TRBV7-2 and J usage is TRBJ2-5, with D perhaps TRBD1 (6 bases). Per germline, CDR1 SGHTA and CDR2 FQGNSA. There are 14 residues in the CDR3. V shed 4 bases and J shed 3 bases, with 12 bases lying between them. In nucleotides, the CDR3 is TGTGCCAGCAGCTCTCGACAGGACAAAGAGACCCAGTACTTC. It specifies CASSSRQDKETQYF.

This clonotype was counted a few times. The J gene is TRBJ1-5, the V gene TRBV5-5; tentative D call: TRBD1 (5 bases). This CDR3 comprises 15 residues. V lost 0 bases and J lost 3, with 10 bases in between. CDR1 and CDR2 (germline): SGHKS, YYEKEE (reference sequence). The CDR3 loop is CASSLVRGLNQPQHF. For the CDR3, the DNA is TGTGCCAGCAGCTTGGTTAGGGGACTCAATCAGCCCCAGCATTTT.

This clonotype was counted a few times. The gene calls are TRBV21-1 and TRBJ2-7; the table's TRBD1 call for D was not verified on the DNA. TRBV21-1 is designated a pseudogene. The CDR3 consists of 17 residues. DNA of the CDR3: TGTGCCAGCACCAAGGGGGTTAGGGGGCTAAGAACCTACGAGCAGTACTTC. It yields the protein CASTKGVRGLRTYEQYF.

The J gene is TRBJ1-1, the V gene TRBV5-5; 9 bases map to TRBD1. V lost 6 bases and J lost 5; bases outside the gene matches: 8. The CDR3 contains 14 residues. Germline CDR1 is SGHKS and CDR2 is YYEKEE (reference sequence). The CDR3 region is CASNRWTGVTEAFF. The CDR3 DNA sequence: TGTGCCAGCAACCGGTGGACAGGGGTGACTGAAGCTTTCTTT.

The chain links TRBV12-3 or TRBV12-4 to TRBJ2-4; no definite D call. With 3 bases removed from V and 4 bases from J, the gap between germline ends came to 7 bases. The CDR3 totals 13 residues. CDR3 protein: CASSLNSKNIQYF. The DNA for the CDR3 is TGTGCCAGCAGTTTGAACAGTAAAAACATTCAGTACTTC.

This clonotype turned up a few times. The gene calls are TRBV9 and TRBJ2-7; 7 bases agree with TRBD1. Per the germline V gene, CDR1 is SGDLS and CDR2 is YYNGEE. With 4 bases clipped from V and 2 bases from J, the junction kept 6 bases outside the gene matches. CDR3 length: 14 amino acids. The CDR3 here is CASSTPGQTYEQYF. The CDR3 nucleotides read TGTGCCAGCAGCACTCCGGGACAGACCTACGAGCAGTACTTC.

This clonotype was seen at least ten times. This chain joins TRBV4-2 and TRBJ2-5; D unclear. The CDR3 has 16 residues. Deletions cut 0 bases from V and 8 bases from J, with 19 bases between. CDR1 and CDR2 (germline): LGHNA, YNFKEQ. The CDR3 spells CASSQDSTGGLFTQYF. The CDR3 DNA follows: TGTGCCAGCAGCCAAGACTCTACGGGCGGCCTTTTTACCCAGTACTTC.

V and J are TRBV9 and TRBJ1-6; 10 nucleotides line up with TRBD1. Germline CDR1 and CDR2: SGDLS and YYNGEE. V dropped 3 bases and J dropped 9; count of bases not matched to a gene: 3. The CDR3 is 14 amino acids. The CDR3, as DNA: TGTGCCAGCAGCGCGGGACAGGGGTCTTCACCCCTCCACTTT. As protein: CASSAGQGSSPLHF.

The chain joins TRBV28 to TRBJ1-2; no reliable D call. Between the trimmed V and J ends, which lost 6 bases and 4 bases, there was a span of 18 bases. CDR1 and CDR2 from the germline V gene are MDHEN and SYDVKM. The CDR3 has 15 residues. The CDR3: CASSPRGERVYGYTF. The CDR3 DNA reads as TGTGCCAGCAGCCCTCGCGGCGAGAGGGTCTATGGCTACACCTTC.

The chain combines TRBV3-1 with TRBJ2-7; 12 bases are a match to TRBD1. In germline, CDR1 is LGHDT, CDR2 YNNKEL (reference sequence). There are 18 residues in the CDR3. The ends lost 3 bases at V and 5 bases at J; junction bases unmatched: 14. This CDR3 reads CASSHLKPGTGGAHEQYF. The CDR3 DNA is TGTGCCAGCAGCCACCTAAAACCCGGGACAGGGGGCGCCCACGAGCAGTACTTC.

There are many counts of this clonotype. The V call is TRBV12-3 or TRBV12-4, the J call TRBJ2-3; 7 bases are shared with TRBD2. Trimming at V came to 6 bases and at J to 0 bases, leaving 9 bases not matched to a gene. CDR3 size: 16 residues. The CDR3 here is CASRPSSGTSTDTQYF. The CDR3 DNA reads TGTGCCAGCAGACCTTCTAGCGGAACTAGCACAGATACGCAGTATTTT.

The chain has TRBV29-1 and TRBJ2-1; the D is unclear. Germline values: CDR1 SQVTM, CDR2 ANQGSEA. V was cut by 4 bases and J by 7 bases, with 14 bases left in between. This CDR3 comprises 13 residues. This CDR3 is CSVARRNLNEQFF. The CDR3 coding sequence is TGCAGCGTTGCTCGGCGGAACTTAAATGAGCAGTTCTTC.

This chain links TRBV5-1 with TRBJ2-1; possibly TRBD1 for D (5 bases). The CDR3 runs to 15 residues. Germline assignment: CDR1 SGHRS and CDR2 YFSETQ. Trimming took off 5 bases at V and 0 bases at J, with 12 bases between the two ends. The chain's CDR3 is CASREGVSSYNEQFF. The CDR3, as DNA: TGCGCCAGCAGGGAAGGGGTGAGCTCCTACAATGAGCAGTTCTTC.

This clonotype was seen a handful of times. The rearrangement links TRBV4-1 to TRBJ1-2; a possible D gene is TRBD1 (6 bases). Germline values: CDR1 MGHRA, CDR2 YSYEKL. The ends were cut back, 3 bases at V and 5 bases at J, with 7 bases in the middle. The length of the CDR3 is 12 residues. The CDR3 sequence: CASSHQGYGYTF. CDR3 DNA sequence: TGCGCCAGCAGCCATCAGGGGTATGGCTACACCTTC.

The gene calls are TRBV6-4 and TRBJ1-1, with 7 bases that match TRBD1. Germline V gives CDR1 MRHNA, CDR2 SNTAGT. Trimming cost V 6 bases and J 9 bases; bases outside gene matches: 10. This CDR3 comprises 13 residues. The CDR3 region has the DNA TGTGCCAGCAGCGAAAACAGGGGAGGCAAAGCTTTCTTT. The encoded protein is CASSENRGGKAFF.